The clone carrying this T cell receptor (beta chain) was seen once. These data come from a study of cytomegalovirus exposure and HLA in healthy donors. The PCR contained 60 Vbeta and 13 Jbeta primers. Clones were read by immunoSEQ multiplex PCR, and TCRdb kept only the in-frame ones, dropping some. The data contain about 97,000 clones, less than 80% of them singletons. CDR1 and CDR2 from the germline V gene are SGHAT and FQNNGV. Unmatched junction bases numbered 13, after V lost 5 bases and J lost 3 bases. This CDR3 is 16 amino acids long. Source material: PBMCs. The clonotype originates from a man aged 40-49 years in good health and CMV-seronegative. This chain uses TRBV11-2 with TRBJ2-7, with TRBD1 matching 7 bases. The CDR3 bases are TGTGCCAGCAGCGTACAGGGGTCTAGGCCCAACTACGAGCAGTACGTC. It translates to CASSVQGSRPNYEQYV.